This entry lists 2 T cell receptor beta chains sequenced from one sample in a study of cytomegalovirus exposure and HLA in healthy donors. Produced via immunoSEQ multiplex PCR; TCRdb's table is partial and in-frame only. The sample has some 170,000 clones; about 86% are singletons. Source material: PBMCs. Source of these receptors: a woman aged 25 to 45 in good health and CMV-seronegative.

The chain joins TRBV5-6 to TRBJ2-1; TRBD2 agrees at 13 bases. The V segment lost 6 bases and the J segment 4 bases; nucleotides outside the gene matches: 7. CDR1 and CDR2 from the germline V gene are SGHDT and YYEEEE. The CDR3 is 16 residues long. The CDR3 coding sequence is TGTGCCAGCACCACCGGACTAGCGGGAGATTACAATGAGCAGTTCTTC. Its protein is CASTTGLAGDYNEQFF.

The genes are TRBV2 and TRBJ1-5; D gene ambiguous. CDR3 length: 17 residues. The germline V gene has CDR1 SNHLY and CDR2 FYNNEI. V lost 4 bases, J lost 0 bases, and 16 bases lay in between. DNA of the CDR3: TGTGCCAGCAGTGCCTACACTCTGTGGAATAGCAATCAGCCCCAGCATTTT. It yields the protein CASSAYTLWNSNQPQHF.